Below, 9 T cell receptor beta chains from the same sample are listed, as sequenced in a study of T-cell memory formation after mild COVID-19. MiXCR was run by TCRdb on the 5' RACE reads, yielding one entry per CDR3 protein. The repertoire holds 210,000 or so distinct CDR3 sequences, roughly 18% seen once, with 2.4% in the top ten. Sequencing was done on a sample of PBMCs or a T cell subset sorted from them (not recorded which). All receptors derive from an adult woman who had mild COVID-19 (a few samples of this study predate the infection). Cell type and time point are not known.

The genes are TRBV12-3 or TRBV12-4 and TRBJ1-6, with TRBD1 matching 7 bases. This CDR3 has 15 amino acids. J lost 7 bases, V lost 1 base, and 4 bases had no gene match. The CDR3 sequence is CASSLGGGANSPLHF. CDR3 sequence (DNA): TGTGCCAGCAGTTTAGGAGGGGGCGCAAATTCACCCCTCCACTTT.

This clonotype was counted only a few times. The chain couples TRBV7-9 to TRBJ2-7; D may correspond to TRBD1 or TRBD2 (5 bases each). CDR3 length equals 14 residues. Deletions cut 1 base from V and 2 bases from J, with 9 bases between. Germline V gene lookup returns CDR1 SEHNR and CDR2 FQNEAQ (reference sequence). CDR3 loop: CASSLGDGTYEQYF. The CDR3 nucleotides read TGTGCCAGCAGCTTAGGGGACGGGACCTACGAGCAGTACTTC.

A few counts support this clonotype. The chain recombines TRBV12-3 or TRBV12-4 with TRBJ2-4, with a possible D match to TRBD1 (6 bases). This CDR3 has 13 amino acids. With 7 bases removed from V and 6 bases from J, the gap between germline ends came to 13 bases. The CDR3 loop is CASNLRGTNIQYF. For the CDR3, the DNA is TGTGCCAGCAACCTGAGGGGGACAAACATTCAGTACTTC.

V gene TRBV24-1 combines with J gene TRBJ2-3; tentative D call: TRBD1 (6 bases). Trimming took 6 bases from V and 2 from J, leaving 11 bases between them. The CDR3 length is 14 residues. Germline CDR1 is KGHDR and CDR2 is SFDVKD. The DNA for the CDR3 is TGTGCCACCAGTCCCAGGGGTCACACAGATACGCAGTATTTT. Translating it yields CATSPRGHTDTQYF.

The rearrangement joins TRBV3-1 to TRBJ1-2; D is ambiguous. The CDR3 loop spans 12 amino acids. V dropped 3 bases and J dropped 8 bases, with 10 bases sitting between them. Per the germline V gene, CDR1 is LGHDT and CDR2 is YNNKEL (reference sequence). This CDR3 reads CASSHGGPGYTF. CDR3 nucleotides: TGTGCCAGCAGCCATGGAGGGCCCGGCTACACCTTC. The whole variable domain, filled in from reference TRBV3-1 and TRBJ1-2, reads DTAVSQTPKYLVTQMGNDKSIKCEQNLGHDTMYWYKQDSKKFLKIMFSYNNKELIINETVPNRFSPKSPDKAHLNLHINSLELGDSAVYFCASSHGGPGYTFGSGTRLTVV.

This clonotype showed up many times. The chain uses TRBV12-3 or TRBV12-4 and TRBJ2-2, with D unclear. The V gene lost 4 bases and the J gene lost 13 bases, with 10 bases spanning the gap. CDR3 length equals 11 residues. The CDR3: CASSYITALFF. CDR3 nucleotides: TGTGCCAGCAGTTACATAACAGCGCTGTTTTTT.

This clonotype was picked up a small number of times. CDR3 nucleotides: TGTGCCAGCAGCGTAGCGGGAGGATTATGGGATGAGCAGTTCTTC. Translated: CASSVAGGLWDEQFF. The chain uses TRBV9 and TRBJ2-1; 7 nucleotides align to TRBD2. With 0 bases clipped from V and 8 bases from J, the junction kept 8 bases outside the gene matches. There are 15 residues in the CDR3. Per the germline V gene, CDR1 is SGDLS and CDR2 is YYNGEE.

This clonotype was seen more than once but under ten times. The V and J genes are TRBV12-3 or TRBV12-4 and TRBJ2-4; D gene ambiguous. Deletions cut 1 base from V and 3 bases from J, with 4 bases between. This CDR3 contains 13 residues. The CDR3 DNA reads TGTGCCAGCAGTTTAGTTGGCAAAAACATTCAGTACTTC. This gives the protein CASSLVGKNIQYF.

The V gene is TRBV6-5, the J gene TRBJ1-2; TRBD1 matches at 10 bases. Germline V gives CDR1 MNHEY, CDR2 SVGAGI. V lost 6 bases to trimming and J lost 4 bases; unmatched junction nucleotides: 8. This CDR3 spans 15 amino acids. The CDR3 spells CASSRSGQGFYGYTF. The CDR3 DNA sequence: TGTGCCAGCAGCCGATCGGGACAGGGGTTCTATGGCTACACCTTC.